The text below deals with one TCR beta chain. The antigen is undetermined. TCRdb fed the reads into MiXCR, producing one record per CDR3 protein. The data contain 250,000 to 400,000 distinct CDR3 sequences, around 25% of them seen just once; the ten biggest clones take up 13%. The data originate from a study of T cell repertoires in cytomegalovirus infection. Study-level background: CMV infection together with matching HLA type was indicated by public TCR beta signatures.

Findings and limits, study-wide: HLA-C-restricted, CMV-specific TCR beta clonotypes were dominant ex vivo.

Per germline, CDR1 LGHDT and CDR2 YNNKEL (reference sequence). This CDR3 is built from 15 residues. V was clipped by 4 bases and J by 0 bases, with 11 bases between them. The TCR comes from a human donor in good health (CMV status not recorded). Some clones in this sample may be carry-over from other donors' samples. This sequence joins TRBV3-1 and TRBJ2-3; tentatively, D is TRBD1 or TRBD2 (5 bases each). The specimen was cultured PBMCs, collected from culture after CMV antigen stimulation. CDR3 DNA: TGTGCCAGCAGCCCTACCGGGACGAGCACAGATACGCAGTATTTT. It specifies CASSPTGTSTDTQYF.